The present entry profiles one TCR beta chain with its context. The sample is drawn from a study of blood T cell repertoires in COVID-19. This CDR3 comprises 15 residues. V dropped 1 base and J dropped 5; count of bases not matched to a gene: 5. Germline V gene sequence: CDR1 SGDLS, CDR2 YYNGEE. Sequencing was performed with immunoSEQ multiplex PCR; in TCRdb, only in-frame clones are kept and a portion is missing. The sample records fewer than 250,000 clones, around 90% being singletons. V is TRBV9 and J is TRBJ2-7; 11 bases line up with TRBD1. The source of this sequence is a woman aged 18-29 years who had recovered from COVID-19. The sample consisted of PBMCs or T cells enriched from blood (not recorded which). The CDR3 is CASSVTGQGVDEQYF. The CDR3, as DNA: TGTGCCAGCAGCGTAACGGGACAGGGGGTAGACGAGCAGTACTTC.